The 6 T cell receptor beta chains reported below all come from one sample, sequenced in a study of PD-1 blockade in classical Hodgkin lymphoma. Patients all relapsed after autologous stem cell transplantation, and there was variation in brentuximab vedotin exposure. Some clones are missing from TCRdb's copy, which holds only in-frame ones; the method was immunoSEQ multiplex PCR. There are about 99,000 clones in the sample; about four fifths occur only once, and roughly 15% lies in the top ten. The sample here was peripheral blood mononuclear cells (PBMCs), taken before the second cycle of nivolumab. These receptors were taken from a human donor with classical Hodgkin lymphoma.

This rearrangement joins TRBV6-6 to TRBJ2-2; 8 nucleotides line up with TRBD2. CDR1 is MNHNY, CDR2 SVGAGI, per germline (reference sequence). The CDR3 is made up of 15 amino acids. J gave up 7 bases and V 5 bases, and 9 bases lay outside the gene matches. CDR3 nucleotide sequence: TGTGCCAGCAGTGCGAGCGGGAGCAAGGTCGGGGAGCTGTTTTTT. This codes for CASSASGSKVGELFF.

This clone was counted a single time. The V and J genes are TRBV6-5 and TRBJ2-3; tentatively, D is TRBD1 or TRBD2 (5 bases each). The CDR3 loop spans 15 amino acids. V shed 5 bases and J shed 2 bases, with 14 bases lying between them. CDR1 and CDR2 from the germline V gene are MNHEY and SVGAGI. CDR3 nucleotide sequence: TGTGCCAGCAGTCACCGTGGGGACGACACAGATACGCAGTATTTT. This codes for CASSHRGDDTDTQYF.

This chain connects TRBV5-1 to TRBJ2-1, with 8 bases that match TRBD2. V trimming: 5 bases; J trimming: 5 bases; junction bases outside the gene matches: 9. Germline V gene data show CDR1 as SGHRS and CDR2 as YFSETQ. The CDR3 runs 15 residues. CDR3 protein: CASSGSGGLNNEQFF. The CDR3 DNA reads TGCGCCAGCAGTGGAAGCGGGGGACTTAACAATGAGCAGTTCTTC.

The CDR3 here is CASSNPGLGHEQFF. In nucleotides, the CDR3 is TGTGCCAGTAGTAATCCGGGACTAGGTCATGAGCAGTTCTTC. The chain joins TRBV19 to TRBJ2-1; TRBD2 aligns across 8 bases. Trimming took 4 bases from V and 8 from J; bases not matched to a gene: 7. The CDR3 runs 14 residues. Looked up from germline, CDR1 is LNHDA and CDR2 is SQIVND (reference sequence).

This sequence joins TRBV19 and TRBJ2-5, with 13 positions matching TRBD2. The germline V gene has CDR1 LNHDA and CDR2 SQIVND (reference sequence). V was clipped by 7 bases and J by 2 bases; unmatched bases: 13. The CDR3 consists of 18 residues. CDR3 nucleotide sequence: TGTGCCAGTAATCCTAGTACTAGCGGGAGGGTTTCTCAAGAGACCCAGTACTTC. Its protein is CASNPSTSGRVSQETQYF.

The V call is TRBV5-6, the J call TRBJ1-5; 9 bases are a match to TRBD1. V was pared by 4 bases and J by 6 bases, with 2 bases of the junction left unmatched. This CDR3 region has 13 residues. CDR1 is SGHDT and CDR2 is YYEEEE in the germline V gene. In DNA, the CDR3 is TGTGCCAGCAGCAGGACAGGGGTTCAGCCCCAGCATTTT. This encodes CASSRTGVQPQHF.